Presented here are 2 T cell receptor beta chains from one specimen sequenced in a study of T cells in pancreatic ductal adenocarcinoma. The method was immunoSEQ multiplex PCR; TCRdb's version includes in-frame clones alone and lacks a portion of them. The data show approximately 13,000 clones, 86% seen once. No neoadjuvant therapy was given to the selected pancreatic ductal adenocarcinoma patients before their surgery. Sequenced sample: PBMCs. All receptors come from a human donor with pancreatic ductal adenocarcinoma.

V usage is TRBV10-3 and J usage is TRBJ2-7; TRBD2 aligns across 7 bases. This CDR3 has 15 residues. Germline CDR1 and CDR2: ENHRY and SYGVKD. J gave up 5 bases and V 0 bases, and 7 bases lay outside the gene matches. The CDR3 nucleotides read TGTGCCATCAGTGAGTCGCGCGGGAGTATCGACGAGCAGTACTTC. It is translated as CAISESRGSIDEQYF.

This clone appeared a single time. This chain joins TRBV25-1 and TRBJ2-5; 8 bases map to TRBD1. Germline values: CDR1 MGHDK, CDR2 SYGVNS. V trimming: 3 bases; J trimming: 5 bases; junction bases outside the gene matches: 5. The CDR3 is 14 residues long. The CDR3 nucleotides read TGTGCCAGCAGTGAGCAGGGGGCGTATGAGACCCAGTACTTC. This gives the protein CASSEQGAYETQYF.